This T cell receptor beta chain was identified in a study of blood T cell repertoires in COVID-19. Study-wide context: Donors in the United States, Italy and Spain gave samples during acute or convalescent COVID-19. Nucleic acid was either cDNA or gDNA, and it came from T cells, B-cell-depleted T cells, or PBMCs.

With V trimmed by 0 bases and J by 0 bases, 2 bases remained unmatched. The CDR3 covers 15 residues. Per germline, CDR1 GTSNPN and CDR2 SVGIG (reference sequence). As originally analysed: Amplification of reference gene primers was used by the study to estimate nucleated cell counts. Some clones are missing from TCRdb's copy, which holds only in-frame ones; the method was immunoSEQ multiplex PCR. V, J and clone size are those of that table, while D and trimming were read from the DNA. Among 95,000 to 100,000 clones listed, around 85% were seen once. This sequence joins TRBV30 and TRBJ1-3; 7 bases fit TRBD1. The sample taken for sequencing was peripheral blood. This receptor was identified in a woman aged 65 to 85 with active or convalescent COVID-19. For the CDR3, the DNA is TGTGCCTGGAGTGTGGGACAGTACTCTGGAAACACCATATATTTT. This codes for CAWSVGQYSGNTIYF.